This T cell receptor beta chain was observed in a study of blood T cell repertoires in COVID-19. Study-level information: Italy, Spain and the United States were the sources of the convalescent and acute COVID-19 samples. PBMCs, B-cell-depleted T cells, or T cells provided the cDNA or gDNA that made up the material.

V was clipped by 4 bases and J by 4 bases, with 16 bases between them. The CDR3 totals 14 residues. Germline lookup yields CDR1 SQVTM and CDR2 ANQGSEA. Study processing details: Nucleated cell number was recorded as an estimate derived from reference gene primer amplification. Libraries were prepared by immunoSEQ multiplex PCR; TCRdb keeps only in-frame clonotypes and omits some of them. The V and J calls and the clone size are those of that table, but D and trimming were determined from the DNA. The sample holds roughly 260,000 clones; approximately 86% are singletons and the top ten take around a tenth.

Sequencing used peripheral blood. The chain employs TRBV29-1 and TRBJ1-2, with D possibly TRBD1 on 5 matching bases. The origin of this receptor is a middle-aged man who had recovered from COVID-19. Here the CDR3 reads CSVAREGRSYGYTF. The CDR3, as DNA: TGCAGCGTTGCCCGGGAGGGGAGGTCCTATGGCTACACCTTC.